This T cell receptor beta chain originates from a study of T cells in Graves' hyperthyroidism and ophthalmopathy. This clonotype was seen ten or more times. Exclusion of a patient resulted from uncontrolled infection, other autoimmune disease, pregnancy or lactation. The CDR3 regions of TCR beta were amplified from RNA transcripts. HTBI primers drove first-round RT-PCR of the TCR CDR3. TCRdb reprocessed the multiplex PCR reads with MiXCR, giving one entry per CDR3 protein. The sample shows roughly 600,000 distinct CDR3 sequences, approximately 15% of them seen only once. Germline CDR1 and CDR2: KGHSH and LQKENI. This CDR3 region has 14 residues. The V gene lost 5 bases and the J gene lost 1 base, with 12 bases spanning the gap.

This clonotype originated in a woman between 50 and 59 years old with Graves' ophthalmopathy. V usage is TRBV18 and J usage is TRBJ2-7; weak D call: TRBD1 (6 bases). The sample was blood. The DNA for the CDR3 is TGTGCCAGCTCATCAATCCAGGGGTCCTACGAGCAGTACTTC. Amino acid sequence: CASSSIQGSYEQYF.